These 24 T cell receptor beta chains were all obtained from the same sample, sequenced in a study of shared clonotypes between healthy human individuals (dated by TCRdb to the early 2020s). Library generation was performed with the immunoSEQ multiplex PCR assay. Entries here come from immuneACCESS through TCRdb and include only in-frame sequences with V and J called. Some clones fail to appear in such tables; in the studies checked, an unresolved V gene covers under half of the shortfall, and the cause of the remainder is unknown. This sample is represented by 1.5 million to 2.5 million clones; about 94% of them were singletons. The ten largest clones add up to 0.95% to 1.5% of the sample. CD8 naive samples were obtained by positive selection for CCR7 among CD45RO-negative cells, yielding a CD45RA+CCR7+ population from which TemRA cells were excluded. Sequencing was performed on naive CD8+ T cells sorted from blood. Sample cell subset or site, as interpreted from the label and publication: CD45RA+CCR7+. These receptors were taken from a young man in good health.

This sequence joins TRBV19 and TRBJ2-2, with D perhaps given as TRBD1 or TRBD2 (6 bases each). This CDR3 is 13 amino acids long. Germline V gives CDR1 LNHDA, CDR2 SQIVND (reference sequence). Trimming took 8 bases from V and 4 from J, leaving 11 bases between them. The DNA of the CDR3 is TGTGCCAGTGGGGGGCAGAGCACCGGGGAGCTGTTTTTT. Its protein product is CASGGQSTGELFF.

The rearrangement joins TRBV13 to TRBJ2-1; tentatively, D is TRBD1 (5 bases). This CDR3 has 12 residues. The germline V and J ends were trimmed by 4 bases and 9 bases, with 10 bases remaining between them. Germline V gene sequence: CDR1 PRHDT, CDR2 FYEKMQ (reference sequence). CDR3 sequence (DNA): TGTGCCAGCAGCTCGACAGAGAGTGAGCAGTTCTTC. Residues: CASSSTESEQFF. Full variable domain (rest looked up from reference TRBV13 and TRBJ2-1): AAGVIQSPRHLIKEKRETATLKCYPIPRHDTVYWYQQGPGQDPQFLISFYEKMQSDKGSIPDRFSAQQFSDYHSELNMSSLELGDSALYFCASSSTESEQFFGPGTRLTVL.

Details on this clone: The germline gene is not matched at one end of the junction; a read error may be the cause. The chain employs TRBV7-7 and TRBJ2-7; TRBD1 matches 10 bases. From germline, CDR1 is SSHAT and CDR2 FNYEAQ (reference sequence). There are 15 residues in the CDR3. The CDR3 DNA reads TGTGCTAGCAGCCCCACCGGGACAGGGGCTTCCGAGCAGTACTTC. It encodes CASSPTGTGASEQYF.

This clone has just one count. The chain links TRBV29-1 to TRBJ2-1; the D is unclear. The CDR3 contains 13 residues. V gave up 4 bases and J gave up 1 base, with 8 bases separating them. Germline loops: CDR1 SQVTM, CDR2 ANQGSEA. CDR3 sequence: CSVALLSYNEQFF. DNA for the CDR3: TGCAGCGTTGCGCTGCTTTCCTACAATGAGCAGTTCTTC.

This chain links TRBV5-4 with TRBJ2-7; TRBD1 matches at 9 bases. V lost 0 bases and J lost 5; bases outside the gene matches: 6. The CDR3 has 15 amino acids. Germline-derived CDR1 and CDR2 are SGHNT and YYREEE (reference sequence). CDR3 amino acids: CASSLVGTGSNEQYF. The CDR3 DNA sequence: TGTGCCAGCAGCTTGGTCGGGACAGGGTCCAACGAGCAGTACTTC.

As regards this clone: The same CDR3 arises from other DNA sequences in this sample as well. J is TRBJ1-1 and V is TRBV4-1; no reliable D call. Trimming left V 0 bases short and J 0 bases short, with 8 bases between. The germline V gene has CDR1 MGHRA and CDR2 YSYEKL. The CDR3 sequence is 15 residues long. The CDR3 nucleotides are TGCGCCAGCAGCCAAGATCCGGGCTTGAACACTGAAGCTTTCTTT. Translating gives CASSQDPGLNTEAFF.

J is TRBJ1-5 and V is TRBV10-3; D remains ambiguous. This CDR3 has 12 residues. Germline V gene lookup returns CDR1 ENHRY and CDR2 SYGVKD. The V end lost 0 bases, the J end lost 6 bases, and 3 bases lay between the germline ends. CDR3 sequence (DNA): TGTGCCATCAGTGAGTCGTTTCAGCCCCAGCATTTT. Its translation: CAISESFQPQHF.

V and J are TRBV10-3 and TRBJ2-2, with 7 nucleotides matching TRBD1. The ends lost 2 bases at V and 6 bases at J; junction bases unmatched: 6. CDR3 length: 15 residues. Germline V gene data show CDR1 as ENHRY and CDR2 as SYGVKD. The CDR3 DNA follows: TGTGCCATCAGTGAGAGTGAGGGGGCGGCCGGGGAGCTGTTTTTT. It encodes CAISESEGAAGELFF.

The V gene is TRBV19, the J gene TRBJ1-2; TRBD1 is a possible D gene (5 bases). The germline V gene has CDR1 LNHDA and CDR2 SQIVND (reference sequence). This CDR3 region has 16 residues. Trimming left V 5 bases short and J 5 bases short, with 21 bases between. CDR3 region: CASSAPEGLDVYGYTF. The CDR3 bases are TGTGCCAGTAGTGCCCCGGAGGGGCTCGACGTATATGGCTACACCTTC.

The chain joins TRBV6-5 to TRBJ1-2; D gene uncertain. Germline lookup yields CDR1 MNHEY and CDR2 SVGAGI. V was pared by 0 bases and J by 1 base, with 9 bases between. This CDR3 spans 15 amino acids. As DNA, the CDR3 is TGTGCCAGCAGTTACTCAAGGACTTATAACTATGGCTACACCTTC. It codes for CASSYSRTYNYGYTF.

This clone was observed a single time. The rearrangement uses TRBV4-3 and TRBJ1-6; D is unclear. Between the trimmed V and J ends, which lost 0 bases and 0 bases, there was a span of 18 bases. The germline CDR1 and CDR2 sequences are LGHNA and YSLEER. CDR3 length equals 20 residues. The CDR3 DNA reads as TGCGCCAGCAGCCAAGAGTCGGCCGGGCAGAATGGCTCCTATAATTCACCCCTCCACTTT. This codes for CASSQESAGQNGSYNSPLHF.

The chain employs TRBV4-3 and TRBJ2-5; no definite D call. The V end lost 3 bases, the J end lost 3 bases, and 14 bases lay between the germline ends. The germline V gene has CDR1 LGHNA and CDR2 YSLEER. The CDR3 covers 15 residues. The CDR3 nucleotides are TGCGCCAGCAGCCATGATATGGGTATGGAAGAGACCCAGTACTTC. It is translated as CASSHDMGMEETQYF.

This CDR3 reads CAWSGVGGGKTQYF. The CDR3, as DNA: TGTGCCTGGAGTGGGGTAGGAGGGGGGAAGACCCAGTACTTC. The chain couples TRBV30 to TRBJ2-5; D may correspond to TRBD1 or TRBD2 (6 bases each). The CDR3 loop spans 14 amino acids. Trimming stripped 1 base from V and 6 bases from J, with 15 bases between. CDR1 GTSNPN and CDR2 SVGIG come from the germline V gene (reference sequence). Full variable domain (missing parts from reference TRBV30 and TRBJ2-5): SQTIHQWPATLVQPVGSPLSLECTVEGTSNPNLYWYRQAAGRGLQLLFYSVGIGQISSEVPQNLSASRPQDRQFILSSKKLLLSDSGFYLCAWSGVGGGKTQYFGPGTRLLVL.

Points on this clone: Other DNA sequences of this sample code for an identical CDR3. The V and J genes are TRBV30 and TRBJ2-7; TRBD1 agrees at 11 bases. The CDR3 totals 15 residues. The V and J ends lost 1 base and 3 bases, in that order; junction bases with no gene match: 5. Germline assignment: CDR1 GTSNPN and CDR2 SVGIG (reference sequence). The CDR3 reads CAWSAGTGGFYEQYF. In DNA, the CDR3 is TGTGCCTGGAGTGCCGGGACAGGGGGATTCTACGAGCAGTACTTC.

This chain joins TRBV12-2 and TRBJ2-3; no check of the table's D call, TRBD1, against the DNA was made. TRBV12-2 is classified as a pseudogene. The CDR3 totals 19 residues. CDR3 DNA sequence: TGTGCAAGTCGCTTAGCGTGGGACAGCCAGAGCGCTAGCACAGATACGCAGTATTTT. This encodes CASRLAWDSQSASTDTQYF.

This chain connects TRBV21-1 to TRBJ2-7; the table's D call of TRBD2 was not tested on the DNA. TRBV21-1 is described as a pseudogene. The CDR3 length is 17 residues. In DNA form, the CDR3 reads TGTGCCAGCAGCAAAGCTCCCTTCATGTCGTGCGGTACCGAGCAGTACTTC. Translated: CASSKAPFMSCGTEQYF.

The V and J genes are TRBV28 and TRBJ2-7; 7 bases agree with TRBD2. Germline CDR1 and CDR2: MDHEN and SYDVKM. The CDR3 runs to 15 residues. V shed 5 bases, J shed 3 bases, and the junction held 10 bases outside the gene matches. The DNA of the CDR3 is TGTGCCAGCAGTCCCCAGCGGGGTCAACTCTACGAGCAGTACTTC. Residues: CASSPQRGQLYEQYF. Using reference TRBV28 and TRBJ2-7 for the parts outside the CDR3, the full variable domain is DVKVTQSSRYLVKRTGEKVFLECVQDMDHENMFWYRQDPGLGLRLIYFSYDVKMKEKGDIPEGYSVSREKKERFSLILESASTNQTSMYLCASSPQRGQLYEQYFGPGTRLTVT.

A word on this clone: Other DNA sequences in this specimen translate into the identical CDR3. The chain has TRBV7-3 and TRBJ1-1; D is uncertain. CDR1 is SGHTA and CDR2 is FQGTGA in the germline V gene. The ends were cut back, 5 bases at V and 5 bases at J, with 12 bases in the middle. The CDR3 consists of 13 residues. CDR3 loop: CASSPTGGTEAFF. In DNA form, the CDR3 reads TGTGCCAGCAGCCCCACGGGTGGGACTGAAGCTTTCTTT.

The CDR3 coding sequence is TGCGCCAGCAGCCTAGACAGCTTCAACTACGAGCAGTACTTC. Its translation: CASSLDSFNYEQYF. The rearrangement joins TRBV5-1 to TRBJ2-7; possible D gene TRBD1, 5 bases. Germline V gene sequence: CDR1 SGHRS, CDR2 YFSETQ. This CDR3 is built from 14 residues. Trimming took off 4 bases at V and 3 bases at J, with 14 bases between the two ends.

The chain links TRBV4-1 to TRBJ1-1; 10 nucleotides line up with TRBD1. J lost 4 bases, V lost 2 bases, and 4 bases had no gene match. The CDR3 totals 15 residues. The germline CDR1 and CDR2 sequences are MGHRA and YSYEKL. The CDR3 DNA sequence: TGCGCCAGCAGCCAACGACAGGGGGCGACCACTGAAGCTTTCTTT. As protein: CASSQRQGATTEAFF.

Here the CDR3 reads CASSLLASGIYNEQFF. The CDR3 bases are TGTGCCAGCAGCTTGTTGGCTAGCGGCATCTACAATGAGCAGTTCTTC. The rearrangement uses TRBV5-4 and TRBJ2-1, with 7 bases identical to TRBD2. The J segment lost 3 bases and the V segment lost 1 base, leaving 7 bases of the junction unmatched. This CDR3 is 16 amino acids long. Germline loops: CDR1 SGHNT, CDR2 YYREEE (reference sequence).

In its sample, this clone was seen once. The V call is TRBV15, the J call TRBJ2-2; 8 bases are a match to TRBD2. The junction had 7 bases not matched to a gene; V was cut back by 2 bases and J by 5 bases. This CDR3 contains 16 residues. Germline V gives CDR1 LNHNV, CDR2 YYDKDF (reference sequence). CDR3 protein: CATSRPRGGMTGELFF. CDR3 sequence (DNA): TGTGCCACCAGCAGACCCCGGGGGGGTATGACCGGGGAGCTGTTTTTT.

J is TRBJ2-7 and V is TRBV6-4, with 9 bases lining up with TRBD1. The V gene's germline CDR1 is MRHNA and CDR2 SNTAGT. J lost 5 bases, V lost 7 bases, and 18 bases had no gene match. The CDR3 totals 17 residues. The CDR3 sequence is CASIKRSPQDRGHEQYF. Here the CDR3 DNA reads TGTGCCAGCATCAAACGTTCCCCGCAGGACAGGGGTCACGAGCAGTACTTC.

Regarding this clone: The same CDR3 can be traced to other DNA sequences in this sample. V is TRBV28 and J is TRBJ2-7, with a tentative D call TRBD1 (6 bases). The germline V gene encodes CDR1 MDHEN and CDR2 SYDVKM. This CDR3 contains 14 residues. V was shortened by 2 bases and J by 3 bases, with 11 bases between the two germline ends. The CDR3 spells CASSLVGTNYEQYF. CDR3 DNA: TGTGCCAGCAGTTTAGTGGGGACAAACTACGAGCAGTACTTC. The whole variable domain, remainder taken from reference TRBV28 and TRBJ2-7, is DVKVTQSSRYLVKRTGEKVFLECVQDMDHENMFWYRQDPGLGLRLIYFSYDVKMKEKGDIPEGYSVSREKKERFSLILESASTNQTSMYLCASSLVGTNYEQYFGPGTRLTVT.